One sample yielded the 27 T cell receptor beta chains listed below, sequenced in a study of CD8+CD57+ T cells in acquired aplastic anemia. Both TCR beta VDJ combination and CDR3 sequence profiling were carried out. Genomic DNA was the template for this profiling. TCRdb passed the reads through MiXCR, listing each CDR3 protein once. The sample yields 150,000 to 200,000 distinct CDR3 sequences, around 40% seen once. Source material: sorted CD4+, CD8+, or CD8+CD57+ T cells (not recorded which) from PBMCs. These receptors all come from a human donor in good health.

In its sample, this clonotype was seen many times. This sequence joins TRBV24-1 and TRBJ2-3, with D perhaps matching TRBD2 (5 bases). CDR1 is KGHDR, CDR2 SFDVKD, per germline. The CDR3 runs to 13 residues. V lost 9 bases and J lost 0, with 9 bases in between. Written as DNA, the CDR3 is TGTGCCACCCGGACTCGTAGCACAGATACGCAGTATTTT. Its translation: CATRTRSTDTQYF.

The gene calls are TRBV25-1 and TRBJ2-7; possibly TRBD1 for D (6 bases). The CDR3 spans 13 residues. Germline values: CDR1 MGHDK, CDR2 SYGVNS. The V end lost 4 bases, the J end lost 7 bases, and 14 bases lay between the germline ends. The CDR3 nucleotides read TGTGCCAGCAGTGGACAGGTTTTCGGGGAGCAGTACTTC. It specifies CASSGQVFGEQYF.

This clonotype appeared a few times. The rearrangement uses TRBV25-1 and TRBJ2-7; D remains unclear. This CDR3 region has 14 residues. Germline assignment: CDR1 MGHDK and CDR2 SYGVNS. The V gene lost 8 bases and the J gene lost 1 base, with 15 bases spanning the gap. As DNA, the CDR3 is TGTGCCAGCTCTAGGATGACGGAATCCTACGAGCAGTACTTC. It is translated as CASSRMTESYEQYF.

Concerning this clonotype: Germline and junction disagree at one end, which may indicate a read error. The rearrangement links TRBV9 to TRBJ1-3; D is perhaps TRBD1 (6 bases). The CDR3 runs 17 residues. Looked up from germline, CDR1 is SGDLS and CDR2 is YYNGEE. The chain's CDR3 is CASSARQVLGDGNTIYF. For the CDR3, the DNA is TGTGCTAGCAGCGCAAGACAGGTGCTTGGGGATGGAAACACCATATATTTT.

Regarding this clonotype: Sequence at one end of the junction differs from germline and may be a read error. This sequence joins TRBV10-3 and TRBJ1-1; D is unclear. The CDR3 is made up of 12 amino acids. Germline loops: CDR1 ENHRY, CDR2 SYGVKD. As DNA, the CDR3 is TGTGTCATCGCATTGGACCGCACTGAAGCTTTCTTT. The encoded protein is CVIALDRTEAFF.

DNA for the CDR3: TGTGCCATCAGTTCGGGACAGGCCTATGGCTACACCTTC. This sequence encodes CAISSGQAYGYTF. The V call is TRBV10-3, the J call TRBJ1-2, with 8 bases fitting TRBD1. The CDR3 extends over 13 amino acids. With 5 bases clipped from V and 4 bases from J, the junction kept 3 bases outside the gene matches. Per the germline V gene, CDR1 is ENHRY and CDR2 is SYGVKD.

This clonotype was observed a single time. The chain combines TRBV19 with TRBJ1-2, with 10 nucleotides matching TRBD1. The CDR3 covers 14 residues. The V gene's germline CDR1 is LNHDA and CDR2 SQIVND (reference sequence). V was clipped by 7 bases and J by 5 bases; unmatched bases: 7. CDR3 protein: CASTPGQGTYGYTF. For the CDR3, the DNA is TGTGCCAGTACTCCGGGACAGGGGACTTATGGCTACACCTTC.

This chain uses TRBV11-2 with TRBJ2-4, with 7 bases lining up with TRBD1. The length of the CDR3 is 16 residues. Germline V gene data show CDR1 as SGHAT and CDR2 as FQNNGV. Trimming at V came to 1 base and at J to 6 bases, leaving 9 bases not matched to a gene. The CDR3 spells CASSLGLTQGRNIQYF. CDR3 nucleotide sequence: TGTGCCAGCAGCTTAGGCCTCACACAGGGGAGAAACATTCAGTACTTC.

This clonotype showed up many times. The chain combines TRBV19 with TRBJ1-1, with TRBD1 matching 12 bases. The V gene's germline CDR1 is LNHDA and CDR2 SQIVND (reference sequence). The CDR3 is 14 amino acids. Trimming at V came to 1 base and at J to 9 bases, leaving 3 bases not matched to a gene. The CDR3 here is CASSIGRDRGQAFF. CDR3 nucleotide sequence: TGTGCCAGTAGTATAGGACGGGACAGGGGGCAAGCTTTCTTT.

The chain carries TRBV5-1 and TRBJ1-1; D is perhaps TRBD1 (5 bases). Germline V gene lookup returns CDR1 SGHRS and CDR2 YFSETQ. Deletions cut 0 bases from V and 4 bases from J, with 13 bases between. The CDR3 runs 15 residues. The CDR3 sequence: CASSLAGPGTTEAFF. Here the CDR3 DNA reads TGCGCCAGCAGCTTGGCGGGTCCGGGGACCACTGAAGCTTTCTTT.

This clonotype was seen more than once but under ten times. This chain links TRBV27 with TRBJ2-7; TRBD2 aligns across 11 bases. The CDR3 sequence is 13 residues long. V was pared by 6 bases and J by 7 bases, with 5 bases of the junction left unmatched. Germline V CDR1 and CDR2: MNHEY, SMNVEV (reference sequence). Written as DNA, the CDR3 is TGTGCCAGCAGGACTAGCGGGATATGGGAGCAGTACTTC. Amino acid sequence: CASRTSGIWEQYF.

The CDR3 is CASWGQGGEKLFF. The CDR3 DNA sequence: TGTGCCAGCTGGGGACAGGGGGGTGAAAAACTGTTTTTT. This sequence joins TRBV7-2 and TRBJ1-4; 11 bases fit TRBD1. V gave up 8 bases and J gave up 7 bases; unmatched junction bases: 3. The CDR3 extends over 13 amino acids. Germline CDR1 is SGHTA and CDR2 is FQGNSA. The whole variable domain, remainder taken from reference TRBV7-2 and TRBJ1-4, is GAGVSQSPSNKVTEKGKDVELRCDPISGHTALYWYRQSLGQGLEFLIYFQGNSAPDKSGLPSDRFSAERTGGSVSTLTIQRTQQEDSAVYLCASWGQGGEKLFFGSGTQLSVL.

This clonotype was counted many times. The chain carries TRBV29-1 and TRBJ1-1, with D uncertain. Trimming pared 4 bases from V and 4 bases from J, leaving 16 bases between. In germline, CDR1 is SQVTM, CDR2 ANQGSEA. The CDR3 loop spans 14 amino acids. CDR3 sequence (DNA): TGCAGCGTTGGCGGGTTTGTCCGAGGCACTGAAGCTTTCTTT. Encoded protein: CSVGGFVRGTEAFF.

This clonotype was detected many times. The chain has TRBV10-2 and TRBJ2-7; 10 nucleotides match TRBD1. CDR1 is WSHSY and CDR2 is SAAADI in the germline V gene. The CDR3 is made up of 14 amino acids. The V and J ends lost 7 bases and 6 bases, in that order; junction bases with no gene match: 9. The CDR3 here is CASTSRQGASEQYF. The CDR3 DNA reads TGCGCCAGCACCTCCAGACAGGGGGCTTCCGAGCAGTACTTC.

In this sample, this clonotype turned up many times. The V and J genes are TRBV29-1 and TRBJ2-3; D not certain. This CDR3 contains 13 residues. The germline gives CDR1 SQVTM, CDR2 ANQGSEA. The V gene lost 7 bases and the J gene lost 4 bases, with 15 bases spanning the gap. The CDR3 coding sequence is TGCAGCGCTGGGCCACTAAGGGCAGATACGCAGTATTTT. Its translation: CSAGPLRADTQYF.

In its sample, this clonotype was seen many times. J is TRBJ1-2 and V is TRBV5-1; TRBD1 matches 7 bases. V shed 0 bases, J shed 8 bases, and the junction held 13 bases outside the gene matches. Germline assignment: CDR1 SGHRS and CDR2 YFSETQ. The CDR3 length is 16 residues. The CDR3 here is CASSLAATGQAGGYTF. The CDR3 DNA follows: TGCGCCAGCAGCTTGGCCGCGACAGGACAGGCGGGAGGCTACACCTTC.

This clonotype occurred a few times. The chain carries TRBV28 and TRBJ1-2; 7 bases align to TRBD1. The V gene's germline CDR1 is MDHEN and CDR2 SYDVKM. V lost 8 bases, J lost 4 bases, and 4 bases stayed unmatched. The CDR3 runs 12 residues. CDR3 protein: CASRTGGYGYTF. CDR3 DNA: TGTGCCAGCCGGACAGGCGGCTATGGCTACACCTTC.

The rearrangement joins TRBV20-1 to TRBJ2-7; 7 nucleotides align to TRBD1. CDR1 is DFQATT and CDR2 is SNEGSKA in the germline V gene (reference sequence). V was pared by 6 bases and J by 2 bases, with 10 bases of the junction left unmatched. The CDR3 spans 14 residues. Written as DNA, the CDR3 is TGCAGTGCCAGACCCGACAGGGACCCCTACGAGCAGTACTTC. Translated: CSARPDRDPYEQYF.

The sample holds a few counts of this clonotype. V is TRBV28 and J is TRBJ1-6; D call uncertain. This CDR3 comprises 14 residues. Trimming removed 3 bases from V and 6 bases from J, with 9 bases in between. Germline loops: CDR1 MDHEN, CDR2 SYDVKM. CDR3 sequence reads: CASSFGESNSPLHF. CDR3 in DNA: TGTGCCAGCAGTTTCGGTGAAAGTAATTCACCCCTCCACTTT.

The chain uses TRBV20-1 and TRBJ1-2, with D uncertain. This CDR3 comprises 12 residues. Germline CDR1 is DFQATT and CDR2 is SNEGSKA (reference sequence). V lost 1 base, J lost 4 bases, and 7 bases lay in between. Here the CDR3 reads CSARGSSYGYTF. The DNA for the CDR3 is TGCAGTGCTAGAGGTAGCTCCTATGGCTACACCTTC.

This clonotype came up many times. This chain connects TRBV5-8 to TRBJ1-4; TRBD1 might be the D (5 bases). The CDR3 is 15 residues long. V lost 3 bases to trimming and J lost 8 bases, with 17 bases between them. CDR1 is SGHTS, CDR2 YDEGEE, per germline. The CDR3: CASSSSGAGGEKLFF. As DNA, the CDR3 is TGTGCCAGCAGCTCAAGCGGGGCGGGGGGAGAAAAACTGTTTTTT.

This rearrangement joins TRBV2 to TRBJ2-1; D possibly corresponds to TRBD2 (5 bases). V lost 2 bases, J lost 3 bases, and 5 bases lay in between. The CDR3 has 13 amino acids. Germline loops: CDR1 SNHLY, CDR2 FYNNEI. The CDR3 spells CASSERDYNEQFF. The DNA for the CDR3 is TGTGCCAGCAGTGAACGGGACTACAATGAGCAGTTCTTC. Based on the CDR3 plus reference TRBV2 and TRBJ2-1, the full variable domain is EPEVTQTPSHQVTQMGQEVILRCVPISNHLYFYWYRQILGQKVEFLVSFYNNEISEKSEIFDDQFSVERPDGSNFTLKIRSTKLEDSAMYFCASSERDYNEQFFGPGTRLTVL.

The V and J genes are TRBV6-5 and TRBJ1-5, with D unresolved. V was pared by 2 bases and J by 4 bases, with 6 bases between. Germline V gene sequence: CDR1 MNHEY, CDR2 SVGAGI. The CDR3 loop spans 13 amino acids. This CDR3 reads CASSYNGNQPQHF. The CDR3 DNA follows: TGTGCCAGCAGTTACAATGGGAATCAGCCCCAGCATTTT.

The sample holds a few counts of this clonotype. The chain couples TRBV3-1 to TRBJ2-2, with D hard to call. With 3 bases removed from V and 0 bases from J, the gap between germline ends came to 14 bases. There are 17 residues in the CDR3. Germline CDR1 reads LGHDT; CDR2 reads YNNKEL (reference sequence). The CDR3: CASSHSLWASNTGELFF. CDR3 DNA sequence: TGTGCCAGCAGCCATAGCTTATGGGCCTCGAACACCGGGGAGCTGTTTTTT.

The V call is TRBV7-1, the J call TRBJ1-1, with D maybe TRBD1 (5 bases). TRBV7-1 is recorded as an ORF, its role being uncertain. The CDR3 length is 14 residues. V dropped 1 base and J dropped 7 bases, with 13 bases sitting between them. In DNA form, the CDR3 reads TGTGCCAGCAGCTCAGAATGGACGGGACGTGAAGCTTTCTTT. Protein sequence: CASSSEWTGREAFF.

This clonotype was seen many times. The CDR3: CASSLYEQGAPGELFF. CDR3 in DNA: TGCGCCAGCAGCCTATACGAACAGGGGGCCCCCGGGGAGCTGTTTTTT. The V call is TRBV5-1, the J call TRBJ2-2; 9 bases agree with TRBD1. V shed 4 bases, J shed 6 bases, and the junction held 10 bases outside the gene matches. This CDR3 has 16 amino acids. Germline V gene lookup returns CDR1 SGHRS and CDR2 YFSETQ. Full variable domain (remainder filled in from reference TRBV5-1 and TRBJ2-2): KAGVTQTPRYLIKTRGQQVTLSCSPISGHRSVSWYQQTPGQGLQFLFEYFSETQRNKGNFPGRFSGRQFSNSRSEMNVSTLELGDSALYLCASSLYEQGAPGELFFGEGSRLTVL.

This clonotype was seen ten or more times. This chain uses TRBV5-1 with TRBJ1-3; no clear D. Trimming shortened V by 3 bases and J by 0 bases, and 10 bases separated the two germline ends. Per the germline V gene, CDR1 is SGHRS and CDR2 is YFSETQ. This CDR3 is 15 amino acids long. The CDR3 loop reads CASSSGQSSGNTIYF. DNA for the CDR3: TGCGCCAGCAGCTCGGGTCAGTCCTCTGGAAACACCATATATTTT.